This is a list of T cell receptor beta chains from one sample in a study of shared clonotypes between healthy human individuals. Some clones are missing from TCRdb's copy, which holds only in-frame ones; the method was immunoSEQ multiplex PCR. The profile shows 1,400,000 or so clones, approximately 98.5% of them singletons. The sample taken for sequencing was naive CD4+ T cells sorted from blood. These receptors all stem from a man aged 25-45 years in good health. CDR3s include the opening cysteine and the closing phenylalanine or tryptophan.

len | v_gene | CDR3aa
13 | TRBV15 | CATSRDRTYEQYF
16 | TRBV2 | CASIERGGRDGGELFF
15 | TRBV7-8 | CASSLVKGGSYEQYF
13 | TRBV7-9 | CASSLKAGDLRYF
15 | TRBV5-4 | CASSLQGREQETQYF
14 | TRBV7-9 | CASSLAATPNEQFF
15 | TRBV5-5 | CASSLGLAVQNTQYF
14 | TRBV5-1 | CASSFRDRSGELFF
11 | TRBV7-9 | CASSQTHEQFF
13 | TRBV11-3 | CASSSRDSYEQYF
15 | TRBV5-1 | CASSLATGSTDTQYF
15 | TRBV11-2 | CASSLTGQNSYEQYF
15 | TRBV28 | CASTKGGSTYNEQFF
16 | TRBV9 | CASSVNRRQVAGELFF
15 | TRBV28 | CASSLGGYSNQPQHF
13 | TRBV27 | CASSLVMGDGYTF
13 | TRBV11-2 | CASSLDRQNEQFF
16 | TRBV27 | CASSLDRLDSNQPQHF
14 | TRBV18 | CASSPQTSNQPQHF
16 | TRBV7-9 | CASSTGLAGAADTQYF
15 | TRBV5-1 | CASSLVPRGQGEQYF
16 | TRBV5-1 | CASSPGGGRMNTEAFF
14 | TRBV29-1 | CSVGGGTTYNEQFF
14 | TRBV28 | CASSGTGQNTEAFF
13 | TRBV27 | CASSFRHGETQYF
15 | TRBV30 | CAWSAGQVSTDTQYF
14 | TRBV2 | CASQTGIGNQPQHF
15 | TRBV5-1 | CASSLVTGKGEKLFF
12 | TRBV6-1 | CASTRQGYEQYF
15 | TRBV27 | CASSRRRDRAYEQYF
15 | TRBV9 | CASSVELRSNGGYTF
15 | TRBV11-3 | CASSSSRDSPEEQYF
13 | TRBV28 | CATRREVISEAFF
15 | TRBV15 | CATSKGTSGNYEQYF
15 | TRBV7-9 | CAPGEREVNSDEQFF
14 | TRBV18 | CASSPPSQGDEQFF
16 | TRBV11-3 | CASSLELAGGNNEQFF
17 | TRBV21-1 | CASSKAKETSGANVLTF
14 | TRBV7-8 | CASSPTDLNYGYTF
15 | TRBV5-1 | CASSLETGGVTAQHF
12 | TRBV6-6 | CASSRQGTEAFF
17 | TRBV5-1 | CASSRWTSGTSTDTQYF
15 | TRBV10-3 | CAISDRTGVRETQYF
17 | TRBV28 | CASSVRGLAGGGETQYF
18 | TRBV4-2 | CASSQGPWGHSSNQPQHF
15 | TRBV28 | CASSLLAGDMETQYF
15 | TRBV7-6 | CASSTLGPGGRSYTF
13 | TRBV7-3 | CASSLSSNDEQFF
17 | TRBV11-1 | CASSASPPDRASYEQYF
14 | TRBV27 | CASSLTTGGNTIYF
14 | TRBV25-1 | CASSDPGGGETQYF
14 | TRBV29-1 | CTGTGSTSTDTQYF
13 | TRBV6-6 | CASNYRGTDTQYF
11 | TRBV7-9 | CASSLQGEAFF
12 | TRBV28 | CVSGSRAYEQYF